This T cell receptor beta chain emerged from a study of response to subunit inactivated influenza vaccine. This clonotype was observed a few times. Via MiXCR, TCRdb re-called the RT-PCR reads, giving one row per CDR3 protein. The data hold some 200,000 distinct CDR3 sequences, with about 12% observed a single time. Germline loops: CDR1 MNHNY, CDR2 SVGAGI (reference sequence). This CDR3 has 13 residues. V trimming: 2 bases; J trimming: 6 bases; junction bases outside the gene matches: 3. A further study also used this sample, focusing on T cells expressing NK-cell markers. Per that paper: In generating TCR beta cDNA, 5'RACE template switching with UMIs was used. Seven sequenced donors out of eight were HCMV-seropositive, one seronegative. Dominant NKG2C+ clonotypes in roughly six donors made up about 1.0-7.0% of CD8+ T cells.

This clonotype was obtained from a man aged 45-65 years who received an inactivated influenza vaccine. The chain recombines TRBV6-6 with TRBJ2-7; 8 bases are a match to TRBD1. Sequences were derived from CD8+ T cells sorted from PBMCs, sampled about 13 days after vaccination. CDR3 sequence reads: CASSYVTGGEQYF. The CDR3 DNA is TGTGCCAGCAGTTACGTCACAGGGGGCGAGCAGTACTTC.